This TCR beta chain is drawn from a study of cytomegalovirus exposure and HLA in healthy donors. Study results and caveats: Many donors shared some public TCRs, even though most TCR sequences were rare. A later analysis linked around 15,000 TCR beta sequences to HLA alleles at 0.05 false discovery rate.

V shed 5 bases, J shed 2 bases, and the junction held 3 bases outside the gene matches. The CDR3 loop spans 15 amino acids. CDR1 and CDR2 (germline): SGHVS, FNYEAQ. A remark on this clone: The antigen remains undetermined.

This PCR relied on a set of 60 Vbeta primers and 13 Jbeta primers. Using immunoSEQ multiplex PCR, the repertoire was profiled, and TCRdb retains in-frame clones only, with some absent. The sample shows about 120,000 clones, about 80% of them seen only once. The J gene is TRBJ2-5, the V gene TRBV7-6, with 12 bases matching TRBD2. This clonotype was sampled from a female donor in good health and CMV-seropositive. Material for sequencing was PBMCs. As DNA, the CDR3 is TGTGCCAGCAGCAACCTAGCGGGGGGGCAAGAGACCCAGTACTTC. Translating it yields CASSNLAGGQETQYF.